Listed below are T cell receptor beta chains from one sample, sequenced in a study of T-cell reconstitution after alpha-beta-depleted transplantation in children. TCRdb called the PCR reads again in MiXCR, with one record for every CDR3 protein. Among 580,000 or so distinct CDR3 sequences listed, under 30% were seen once. This specimen was PBMCs, mostly from graft donor cells, taken 360 days after TCRalphabeta/CD19-depleted stem cell transplant. The receptors come from a boy under two years old who had a stem cell transplant for acute myeloid leukemia, so the T cells may come from the graft donor. The CDR3 runs from the conserved cysteine through the conserved F or W. A D gene is named only where the DNA matches it firmly. Expanded clones are given a class, and other clones once, few, many or no size at all.

v_gene	len	j_gene	abundance	d_gene	CDR3nt	CDR3aa
TRBV7-9	16	TRBJ1-6	-	-	TGTGCCAGCAGCCCCCCAGCACAGGGTACAGGGTCACCCCTCCACTTT	CASSPPAQGTGSPLHF
TRBV20-1	12	TRBJ1-1	-	-	TGCAGTGCTGTCACAGGGAACACTGAAGCTTTCTTT	CSAVTGNTEAFF
TRBV12-3/TRBV12-4	15	TRBJ2-2	few	-	TGTGCCAGCACTCCCCCGGGCGCGAACACCGGGGAGCTGTTTTTT	CASTPPGANTGELFF
TRBV20-1	21	TRBJ2-1	-	-	TGCAGTGCTAGTACTACCCTGACTAATCCCAACTTAAAGGGGGCCTACAATGAGCAGTTCTTC	CSASTTLTNPNLKGAYNEQFF
TRBV5-6	15	TRBJ2-5	few	-	TGTGCCAGCAGCTTATTTCCCGGATTGGAAGAGACCCAGTACTTC	CASSLFPGLEETQYF
TRBV6-5	14	TRBJ2-5	-	-	TGTGCCAGCAGTTACCGGCAGGGTAGGGAGACCCAGTACTTC	CASSYRQGRETQYF
TRBV6-1	16	TRBJ2-1	few	TRBD1	TGTGCCAGCAGAAGACAGGGGGTGCCTACAAACAATGAGCAGTTCTTC	CASRRQGVPTNNEQFF
TRBV7-9	14	TRBJ2-2	-	-	TGTGCCAGCAACCAGGGATTGAACACCGGGGAGCTGTTTTTT	CASNQGLNTGELFF
TRBV24-1	13	TRBJ2-1	few	TRBD2	TGTGCCACCAGTGACTACGGGGGGAATGAGCAGTTCTTC	CATSDYGGNEQFF
TRBV6-5	16	TRBJ1-2	few	TRBD1	TGTGCCAGCAGTTACCGATCCGGGACAGGGGCCTTTGGCTACACCTTC	CASSYRSGTGAFGYTF
TRBV5-5	16	TRBJ2-3	-	-	TGTGCCAGCAGCTTGGCCCCCCGGCAGGGTGGAGATACGCAGTATTTT	CASSLAPRQGGDTQYF
TRBV6-5	15	TRBJ1-2	-	-	TGTGCCAGCAGCTACCTTAGGGGGGGCGATAATGGCTACACCTTC	CASSYLRGGDNGYTF
TRBV12-3/TRBV12-4	15	TRBJ2-1	-	TRBD2	TGTGCCAGCAGTCATGGACTAGCGGGGGGCAATGAGCAGTTCTTC	CASSHGLAGGNEQFF
TRBV12-3/TRBV12-4	15	TRBJ2-2	medium-sized	-	TGTGCCAGCAGTTTAGCTTCCAGAAACACCGGGGAGCTGTTTTTT	CASSLASRNTGELFF
TRBV12-3/TRBV12-4	14	TRBJ1-1	-	TRBD1	TGTGCCAGCATCCCACAGGGGAGAGGGACTGAAGCTTTCTTT	CASIPQGRGTEAFF
TRBV29-1	14	TRBJ2-7	-	TRBD1	TGCAGCGTTGAAGATCTAGAGGGGGCGGGCGAGCAGTACTTC	CSVEDLEGAGEQYF
TRBV10-3	17	TRBJ2-7	few	-	TGTGCCATCAGTGAACCCCTGGAGGGGGGCCTATTCTACGAGCAGTACTTC	CAISEPLEGGLFYEQYF
TRBV4-1	18	TRBJ2-3	many	TRBD1	TGCGCCAGCAGCCAAGTAGAAGCCGGGACAGGGACCACAGATACGCAGTATTTT	CASSQVEAGTGTTDTQYF
TRBV28	15	TRBJ2-1	many	TRBD2	TGTGCCAGCAGTCCCCTTAGCGGGGCCTACAATGAGCAGTTCTTC	CASSPLSGAYNEQFF
TRBV12-3/TRBV12-4	16	TRBJ2-3	many	-	TGTGCCAGCACTGTGGGGAGGTTGGGCAACACAGATACGCAGTATTTT	CASTVGRLGNTDTQYF
TRBV12-3/TRBV12-4	13	TRBJ1-1	many	-	TGTGCCAGCAGCACACAGGGGAACACTGAAGCTTTCTTT	CASSTQGNTEAFF
TRBV12-3/TRBV12-4	15	TRBJ2-5	many	TRBD2	TGTGCCAGCAGGGCGGGGACTATTCCCCAAGAGACCCAGTACTTC	CASRAGTIPQETQYF
TRBV15	13	TRBJ2-1	few	-	TGTGCCACCAGTTCAAAGACAGGCGGGGGGCAGTTCTTC	CATSSKTGGGQFF
TRBV11-1	18	TRBJ2-5	few	-	TGTGCCAGCAGCCCAGAAGGGGTGTGGGGGAAAGGGAAAGAGACCCAGTACTTC	CASSPEGVWGKGKETQYF
TRBV29-1	14	TRBJ2-1	many	-	TGCAGCGTCATCGGGCAGGGGTCATACAATGAGCAGTTCTTC	CSVIGQGSYNEQFF
TRBV20-1	14	TRBJ2-3	-	TRBD2	TGCAGTGCCTCGACTAGCGGGGTCACAGATACGCAGTATTTT	CSASTSGVTDTQYF
TRBV2	14	TRBJ2-4	-	-	TGTGCCAGCGGACGGCCAAAAGGAAAAAACATTCAGTACTTC	CASGRPKGKNIQYF
TRBV20-1	15	TRBJ2-3	-	TRBD2	TGCAGTGCTATGAATCTAGCGGGGGTGTCAGATACGCAGTATTTT	CSAMNLAGVSDTQYF
TRBV5-1	15	TRBJ2-2	once	-	TGCGCCAGCAGCCCGGCAAACAGGGACACCGGGGAGCTGTTTTTT	CASSPANRDTGELFF
TRBV6-2/TRBV6-3	14	TRBJ1-5	-	-	TGTGCCAGCAGTTACTCTACAGGGAATCAGCCCCAGCATTTT	CASSYSTGNQPQHF
TRBV5-5	13	TRBJ2-3	-	-	TGTGCCAGCACCTTATCCACCACAGATACGCAGTATTTT	CASTLSTTDTQYF
TRBV10-3	14	TRBJ2-3	few	-	TGTGCCATCAGTGAGGACAGGAGCACAGATACGCAGTATTTT	CAISEDRSTDTQYF
TRBV20-1	13	TRBJ2-1	few	TRBD2	TGCAGTGCTGGGGGGGGGGATTACAATGAGCAGTTCTTC	CSAGGGDYNEQFF
TRBV12-3/TRBV12-4	15	TRBJ1-4	few	TRBD1	TGTGCCAGCAGTTTAGCGGGGACAGGGAACGAAAAACTGTTTTTT	CASSLAGTGNEKLFF
TRBV20-1	11	TRBJ2-7	many	-	TGCAGTGCTGCCTTAAGTGCCCAGCAGTACTTC	CSAALSAQQYF
TRBV7-2	11	TRBJ1-6	few	-	TGTGCCAGCAGGGACAGACTTCCCCTCCACTTT	CASRDRLPLHF
TRBV20-1	16	TRBJ2-1	many	-	TGCAGTGCTAGAGTCGCGGGACTCGTGGCTCGCAATGAGCAGTTCTTC	CSARVAGLVARNEQFF
TRBV5-5	14	TRBJ2-5	-	-	TGTGCCAGCAGCTTCTTGGGGGCTGGGGAGACCCAGTACTTC	CASSFLGAGETQYF
TRBV6-2/TRBV6-3	13	TRBJ1-6	few	-	TGTGCCAGCAGCCGACAGGTGGGATCACCCCTCCACTTT	CASSRQVGSPLHF
TRBV12-3/TRBV12-4	14	TRBJ2-5	-	-	TGTGCCAGCGGTTTAGATGGTCGTCCGGAGACCCAGTACTTC	CASGLDGRPETQYF
TRBV28	12	TRBJ2-2	-	-	TGTGCCAGCACAGGAAGACCCGGGGAGCTGTTTTTT	CASTGRPGELFF
TRBV20-1	13	TRBJ1-1	few	-	TGCAGTGCTACCCTTGAGGCGGGTACTGAAGCTTTCTTT	CSATLEAGTEAFF
TRBV20-1	10	TRBJ1-4	-	-	TGCAGTGCCCTGAAGGAAAAACTGTTTTTT	CSALKEKLFF
TRBV20-1	17	TRBJ2-1	-	TRBD1	TGCAGTGCTAGAACTAGGACGGGACAGGGACCCTACAATGAGCAGTTCTTC	CSARTRTGQGPYNEQFF
TRBV20-1	13	TRBJ2-5	many	-	TGCAGTGCCTTATATGGGGTTCAAGAGACCCAGTACTTC	CSALYGVQETQYF
TRBV7-6	13	TRBJ1-2	many	-	TGTGCCAGCAGACCGGCAGGGGCGGAAGGCTACACCTTC	CASRPAGAEGYTF
TRBV5-1	16	TRBJ2-6	-	-	TGCGCCAGCAGCTTGAAGGGAGCCCTCGGGGCCAACGTCCTGACTTTC	CASSLKGALGANVLTF
TRBV25-1	15	TRBJ2-1	-	-	TGTGCCAGCAGTGAATTTCTCTTCTCCTACAATGAGCAGTTCTTC	CASSEFLFSYNEQFF
TRBV20-1	16	TRBJ2-1	-	TRBD2	TGCAGTCCCCGGGCCGGGACTAGCGGGGGGAGGAATGAGCAGTTCTTC	CSPRAGTSGGRNEQFF
TRBV20-1	12	TRBJ2-4	-	-	TGCAGTGCTAGCACTTTCGGCAAGCTACAGTACTTC	CSASTFGKLQYF
TRBV10-2	16	TRBJ2-3	-	TRBD2	TGCGCCAGCAGTGATTCACTAGCGGGGGTTTTAGATACGCAGTATTTT	CASSDSLAGVLDTQYF
TRBV7-6	14	TRBJ1-6	many	-	TGTGCCAGCAGCGCTAAGTCCTATAATTCACCCCTCCACTTT	CASSAKSYNSPLHF